The 10 T cell receptor beta chains in this list originate from one sample, sequenced in a study of T cell changes during pregnancy in multiple sclerosis. The assay was immunoSEQ multiplex PCR, and TCRdb's table has in-frame clones only and misses some. The sample carries tens of thousands of clones, around 90% recorded once. The sequencing here drew on CD4+ T cells from peripheral blood mononuclear cells, taken in the third trimester of pregnancy. The receptors were gathered from a female donor with multiple sclerosis, enrolled in a pregnancy study.

The rearrangement links TRBV2 to TRBJ1-5; D is perhaps TRBD1 (5 bases). Trimming left V 2 bases short and J 7 bases short, with 15 bases between. The CDR3 has 15 residues. In germline, CDR1 is SNHLY, CDR2 FYNNEI. The CDR3 sequence: CASSERGRGGQPQHF. Here the CDR3 DNA reads TGTGCCAGCAGTGAAAGGGGCCGGGGGGGACAGCCCCAGCATTTT. Filled out from reference TRBV2 and TRBJ1-5, the complete variable domain reads EPEVTQTPSHQVTQMGQEVILRCVPISNHLYFYWYRQILGQKVEFLVSFYNNEISEKSEIFDDQFSVERPDGSNFTLKIRSTKLEDSAMYFCASSERGRGGQPQHFGDGTRLSIL.

This clone was detected a few times. The chain is built from TRBV5-1 and TRBJ2-3; 11 bases match TRBD2. Looked up from germline, CDR1 is SGHRS and CDR2 is YFSETQ. The junction had 5 bases not matched to a gene; V was cut back by 4 bases and J by 4 bases. The CDR3 is 15 amino acids. The CDR3 DNA reads as TGCGCCAGCAGCCTAGCGGGGGGAAGCGCAGATACGCAGTATTTT. This codes for CASSLAGGSADTQYF.

This clone was observed once. V gene TRBV20-1 combines with J gene TRBJ1-2; TRBD1 is a possible D gene (5 bases). Germline V gene lookup returns CDR1 DFQATT and CDR2 SNEGSKA (reference sequence). This CDR3 is built from 11 residues. V was clipped by 6 bases and J by 7 bases, with 12 bases between them. The CDR3, as DNA: TGCAGTGCAACTAGCGGGGCTGGCTACACCTTC. Residues: CSATSGAGYTF.

The chain joins TRBV5-1 to TRBJ2-3; D may be TRBD1 (5 bases). This CDR3 has 13 residues. The ends were cut back, 7 bases at V and 3 bases at J, with 12 bases in the middle. Germline CDR1 reads SGHRS; CDR2 reads YFSETQ. The CDR3 spells CASYQGGTDTQYF. The CDR3 DNA is TGCGCCAGCTACCAGGGTGGGACAGATACGCAGTATTTT.

The chain carries TRBV4-2 and TRBJ2-5, with 13 bases that match TRBD2. CDR3 length equals 16 residues. Germline V gives CDR1 LGHNA, CDR2 YNFKEQ. The junction had 9 bases not matched to a gene; V was cut back by 6 bases and J by 5 bases. DNA for the CDR3: TGTGCCAGCAGGCCTCTACTAGCGGGGGGGCTCGAGACCCAGTACTTC. This translates into CASRPLLAGGLETQYF.

This clone was observed a handful of times. The chain employs TRBV9 and TRBJ2-1; D might be TRBD2 (5 bases). Germline CDR1 reads SGDLS; CDR2 reads YYNGEE. The length of the CDR3 is 15 residues. Trimming stripped 0 bases from V and 4 bases from J, with 11 bases between. The CDR3 region has the DNA TGTGCCAGCAGCGTAGACGGGAACGGGTACAATGAGCAGTTCTTC. As protein: CASSVDGNGYNEQFF.

This clone was seen just once. The V gene is TRBV11-2, the J gene TRBJ1-2; 7 nucleotides agree with TRBD1. CDR3 length: 15 amino acids. V lost 5 bases to trimming and J lost 8 bases; unmatched junction nucleotides: 14. Germline V gene lookup returns CDR1 SGHAT and CDR2 FQNNGV. The CDR3 region has the DNA TGTGCCAGCAGCCCTATTCGACAGGGTCGGAAGGGCTACACCTTC. Protein: CASSPIRQGRKGYTF.

This clone was counted once. The genes are TRBV19 and TRBJ1-5; 7 bases are a match to TRBD1. The CDR3 totals 15 residues. The V gene end was trimmed by 4 bases and the J gene end by 1 base; junction bases not matched to a gene: 4. Germline values: CDR1 LNHDA, CDR2 SQIVND (reference sequence). CDR3 DNA: TGTGCCAGTAGTACCCTGACAGGGAGCAATCAGCCCCAGCATTTT. This gives the protein CASSTLTGSNQPQHF.

The gene calls are TRBV19 and TRBJ1-5; 9 bases map to TRBD1. The J segment lost 2 bases and the V segment lost 6 bases, leaving 11 bases of the junction unmatched. Germline V CDR1 and CDR2: LNHDA, SQIVND (reference sequence). The CDR3 has 17 amino acids. DNA of the CDR3: TGTGCCAGTAGGATCCACAGGGGGCAGGCGGGCAATCAGCCCCAGCATTTT. Encoded protein: CASRIHRGQAGNQPQHF.

The chain uses TRBV28 and TRBJ2-1, with 9 bases identical to TRBD1. This CDR3 is built from 15 residues. J was trimmed by 5 bases and V by 4 bases; bases with no gene match: 6. Germline V gene lookup returns CDR1 MDHEN and CDR2 SYDVKM. CDR3 nucleotides: TGTGCCAGCAGTTACGGCGGACAGGGGAACAATGAGCAGTTCTTC. This gives the protein CASSYGGQGNNEQFF.